These 22 T cell receptor beta chains came from one sample sequenced in a study of graft-versus-host responses after intestinal transplantation. Some clones are missing from TCRdb's copy, which holds only in-frame ones; the method was immunoSEQ multiplex PCR. The table lists approximately 13,000 clones, roughly 93% of them singletons. The sequencing here drew on PBMCs, taken 950 to 1,200 days after intestinal transplantation. Receptors were obtained from a human patient who received an intestinal transplant, so some T cells may come from the graft donor.

This clone was recorded only once. This chain links TRBV5-5 with TRBJ1-5, with 11 nucleotides matching TRBD1. Germline CDR1 reads SGHKS; CDR2 reads YYEKEE (reference sequence). The CDR3 is made up of 17 amino acids. V gave up 2 bases and J gave up 5 bases; unmatched junction bases: 9. CDR3 residues: CASSLARGQGAYQPQHF. In DNA form, the CDR3 reads TGTGCCAGCAGCTTAGCCAGAGGACAGGGGGCATATCAGCCCCAGCATTTT.

This rearrangement joins TRBV7-2 to TRBJ1-6; D perhaps matches TRBD1 (5 bases). CDR1 is SGHTA and CDR2 is FQGNSA in the germline V gene. The CDR3 has 18 residues. With 1 base removed from V and 2 bases from J, the gap between germline ends came to 15 bases. The CDR3 DNA is TGTGCCAGCAGCTTAGAGCCCCATCGAGGGGCCTATAATTCACCCCTCCACTTT. As protein: CASSLEPHRGAYNSPLHF.

The chain employs TRBV6-6 and TRBJ1-1; unclear D gene. The CDR3 is 15 residues long. Germline CDR1 and CDR2: MNHNY and SVGAGI (reference sequence). V was shortened by 4 bases and J by 4 bases, with 16 bases between the two germline ends. The CDR3 DNA is TGTGCCAGCAGTTTCCCGGCGGGAGGGATCACTGAAGCTTTCTTT. Translating gives CASSFPAGGITEAFF.

This chain connects TRBV27 to TRBJ1-2; possibly TRBD1 for D (6 bases). The CDR3 is 13 amino acids. Germline CDR1 and CDR2: MNHEY and SMNVEV (reference sequence). Trimming left V 8 bases short and J 4 bases short, with 14 bases between. The CDR3 loop reads CASGRDIGYGYTF. As DNA, the CDR3 is TGTGCCAGCGGGCGGGACATAGGCTATGGCTACACCTTC.

The chain uses TRBV19 and TRBJ2-1; D unresolved. The germline gives CDR1 LNHDA, CDR2 SQIVND (reference sequence). Trimming shortened V by 4 bases and J by 0 bases, and 10 bases separated the two germline ends. The CDR3 runs to 15 residues. The chain's CDR3 is CASSTTAYSYNEQFF. CDR3 DNA sequence: TGTGCCAGTAGTACCACAGCCTACTCCTACAATGAGCAGTTCTTC.

This clone has just one count. The gene calls are TRBV7-1 and TRBJ2-7, with D possibly called TRBD1 or TRBD2 (6 bases each). TRBV7-1 is flagged as an ORF with uncertain function. Trimming removed 4 bases from V and 5 bases from J, with 12 bases in between. The CDR3 totals 13 residues. CDR3 in DNA: TGTGCCAGCAGCTTAGCCGGGGGCCACGAGCAGTACTTC. Translating gives CASSLAGGHEQYF.

The chain employs TRBV9 and TRBJ2-6, with TRBD2 matching over 8 bases. The CDR3 is 18 amino acids. Germline values: CDR1 SGDLS, CDR2 YYNGEE. V was clipped by 2 bases and J by 2 bases; unmatched bases: 9. CDR3 coding DNA: TGTGCCAGCAGCGTTTCGGCGGGGGGACCGACTGGGGCCAACGTCCTGACTTTC. This encodes CASSVSAGGPTGANVLTF.

The V gene is TRBV2, the J gene TRBJ1-2; 7 bases map to TRBD1. The V segment lost 7 bases and the J segment 8 bases; nucleotides outside the gene matches: 7. There are 12 residues in the CDR3. The germline gives CDR1 SNHLY, CDR2 FYNNEI. CDR3 sequence reads: CASTRQGRGYTF. CDR3 in DNA: TGTGCCAGCACCCGACAGGGAAGAGGCTACACCTTC. Looking up the rest from reference TRBV2 and TRBJ1-2 gives the full variable domain: EPEVTQTPSHQVTQMGQEVILRCVPISNHLYFYWYRQILGQKVEFLVSFYNNEISEKSEIFDDQFSVERPDGSNFTLKIRSTKLEDSAMYFCASTRQGRGYTFGSGTRLTVV.

The chain recombines TRBV5-5 with TRBJ1-4, with 8 bases lining up with TRBD1. This CDR3 region has 14 residues. The J segment lost 8 bases and the V segment lost 4 bases, leaving 7 bases of the junction unmatched. Germline CDR1 reads SGHKS; CDR2 reads YYEKEE (reference sequence). CDR3 DNA sequence: TGTGCCAGCAGCGAGACAGGGGTATGGGAAAAACTGTTTTTT. Amino acids: CASSETGVWEKLFF.

The rearrangement uses TRBV10-3 and TRBJ1-1; D is unclear. The V and J ends lost 6 bases and 0 bases respectively, with 11 bases between them. This CDR3 has 14 residues. Looked up from germline, CDR1 is ENHRY and CDR2 is SYGVKD. CDR3 coding DNA: TGTGCCATCAGCCTTAATATACTGAACACTGAAGCTTTCTTT. It encodes CAISLNILNTEAFF.

This chain joins TRBV4-2 and TRBJ2-3; 8 nucleotides line up with TRBD1. CDR1 is LGHNA and CDR2 is YNFKEQ in the germline V gene. This CDR3 region has 15 residues. Trimming cost V 5 bases and J 4 bases; bases outside gene matches: 8. CDR3 nucleotide sequence: TGTGCCAGCAGCTACCTAGGACAGGGCGCAGATACGCAGTATTTT. Amino acids: CASSYLGQGADTQYF.

This clone was seen just once. The V and J genes are TRBV25-1 and TRBJ1-6; perhaps TRBD1 as D (5 bases). Germline lookup yields CDR1 MGHDK and CDR2 SYGVNS. V was trimmed by 8 bases and J by 10 bases, leaving 18 bases between them. This CDR3 contains 14 residues. CDR3 coding DNA: TGTGCCAGCGTGATGGGACCGCCGGGATCACCCCTCCACTTT. Translating gives CASVMGPPGSPLHF.

This rearrangement joins TRBV11-2 to TRBJ1-2; a possible D gene is TRBD1 (6 bases). The CDR3 contains 15 residues. Deletions cut 3 bases from V and 4 bases from J, with 15 bases between. Per germline, CDR1 SGHAT and CDR2 FQNNGV. CDR3 residues: CASSFGPGGGYGYTF. The CDR3 coding sequence is TGTGCCAGCAGCTTTGGCCCGGGGGGCGGCTATGGCTACACCTTC. The full variable domain, completed using reference TRBV11-2 and TRBJ1-2, is EAGVAQSPRYKIIEKRQSVAFWCNPISGHATLYWYQQILGQGPKLLIQFQNNGVVDDSQLPKDRFSAERLKGVDSTLKIQPAKLEDSAVYLCASSFGPGGGYGYTFGSGTRLTVV.

This clone showed up just once. This chain joins TRBV7-9 and TRBJ2-7; TRBD2 aligns across 7 bases. J gave up 2 bases and V 1 base, and 2 bases lay outside the gene matches. CDR1 and CDR2 (germline): SEHNR, FQNEAQ (reference sequence). The CDR3 runs 14 residues. CDR3 residues: CASSLGLAAYEQYF. The CDR3 DNA reads as TGTGCCAGCAGCTTAGGGCTAGCGGCCTACGAGCAGTACTTC.

The chain combines TRBV11-2 with TRBJ1-5; D is unresolved. V dropped 1 base and J dropped 3 bases, with 4 bases sitting between them. The CDR3 length is 13 residues. Per germline, CDR1 SGHAT and CDR2 FQNNGV. The CDR3 sequence is CASSLGPNQPQHF. The CDR3 DNA reads TGTGCCAGCAGCTTAGGTCCCAATCAGCCCCAGCATTTT.

The chain recombines TRBV6-6 with TRBJ2-3; D is ambiguous. Trimming cost V 4 bases and J 0 bases, with 11 bases left between them. This CDR3 comprises 15 residues. Germline assignment: CDR1 MNHNY and CDR2 SVGAGI (reference sequence). CDR3 amino acids: CASSFLGPSTDTQYF. DNA of the CDR3: TGTGCCAGCAGTTTCCTAGGACCTAGCACAGATACGCAGTATTTT.

CDR3 region: CASSRGELSSYNSPLHF. CDR3 in DNA: TGTGCCAGTAGTAGAGGGGAACTGAGCTCCTATAATTCACCCCTCCACTTT. The chain combines TRBV19 with TRBJ1-6, with D possibly being TRBD1 (5 bases). Trimming pared 4 bases from V and 0 bases from J, leaving 13 bases between. This CDR3 region has 17 residues. Germline CDR1 reads LNHDA; CDR2 reads SQIVND (reference sequence). Drawing the rest from reference TRBV19 and TRBJ1-6, the complete variable domain is DGGITQSPKYLFRKEGQNVTLSCEQNLNHDAMYWYRQDPGQGLRLIYYSQIVNDFQKGDIAEGYSVSREKKESFPLTVTSAQKNPTAFYLCASSRGELSSYNSPLHFGNGTRLTVT.

This clone was seen only once. The chain combines TRBV2 with TRBJ2-7; no clear D gene. There are 13 residues in the CDR3. The germline V and J ends were trimmed by 3 bases and 3 bases, with 9 bases remaining between them. Germline V CDR1 and CDR2: SNHLY, FYNNEI. The CDR3 reads CASSDTYFYEQYF. For the CDR3, the DNA is TGTGCCAGCAGTGACACCTACTTCTACGAGCAGTACTTC.

CDR3 DNA sequence: TGTGCCAGCAGCTTAAGTGGCGTCGGGGAGCTGTTTTTT. Its translation is CASSLSGVGELFF. The chain employs TRBV7-3 and TRBJ2-2; D uncertain. The germline gives CDR1 SGHTA, CDR2 FQGTGA. CDR3 length: 13 residues. Trimming removed 1 base from V and 7 bases from J, with 7 bases in between.

The CDR3 protein is CASRTNEKLFF. CDR3 in DNA: TGCGCCAGCAGGACTAATGAAAAACTGTTTTTT. The chain links TRBV10-1 to TRBJ1-4; D call uncertain. This CDR3 is 11 amino acids long. V was cut by 6 bases and J by 2 bases, with 1 base left in between. Germline lookup yields CDR1 WNHNN and CDR2 SYGVQD (reference sequence).

V is TRBV9 and J is TRBJ2-2, with D uncertain. The V and J ends lost 4 bases and 6 bases respectively, with 7 bases between them. CDR1 SGDLS and CDR2 YYNGEE come from the germline V gene. The CDR3 runs 12 residues. CDR3 in amino acids: CASSPRPGELFF. CDR3 coding DNA: TGTGCCAGCAGCCCCCGCCCCGGGGAGCTGTTTTTT.

In this sample, this clone turned up a few times. The CDR3 DNA sequence: TGTGCCAGCAGTTACTCCTACGGGGTTGAAGCTTTCTTT. Translating gives CASSYSYGVEAFF. The chain is built from TRBV6-5 and TRBJ1-1; D is uncertain. The CDR3 loop spans 13 amino acids. Germline V gene sequence: CDR1 MNHEY, CDR2 SVGAGI. Trimming removed 0 bases from V and 7 bases from J, with 9 bases in between.